One and the same sample provided the 29 T cell receptor beta chains below, sequenced in a study of blood T cells in healthy people across ages. Combining a sample-barcoded 5' primer with a J-beta primer mix, a second PCR ran for 7 to 11 cycles. TCRdb processed the 5' RACE reads anew with MiXCR; each CDR3 protein has one entry. This table holds 600,000 to 1,000,000 distinct CDR3 sequences, around 25% found once. In addition, the sample was reused for a study of T cells of mothers and their children.

Sequencing was done on a sample of blood. The receptors stem from a boy between 5 and 17 years old in good health.

The J gene is TRBJ2-2, the V gene TRBV7-2; D call uncertain. This CDR3 is 16 amino acids long. Trimming removed 2 bases at V and 4 bases at J, with 14 bases between. Germline assignment: CDR1 SGHTA and CDR2 FQGNSA. The CDR3 coding sequence is TGTGCCAGCAGCTTATTCGCCAGCACGACCACCGGGGAGCTGTTTTTT. Its protein product is CASSLFASTTTGELFF.

With respect to this clonotype: One end of the junction fails to match germline, which may point to a read error. The V gene is TRBV6-2 or TRBV6-3, the J gene TRBJ2-5; 8 bases fit TRBD1. The CDR3 runs 15 residues. CDR1 and CDR2 from the germline V gene are MNHEY and SVGEGT. The CDR3 protein is CASRSTGGRGNEQLF. Written as DNA, the CDR3 is TGTGCCAGCAGATCAACAGGGGGTCGGGGGAATGAGCAGCTCTTC.

J is TRBJ2-3 and V is TRBV29-1; no clear D. Trimming stripped 6 bases from V and 7 bases from J, with 11 bases between. This CDR3 contains 11 residues. The germline V gene has CDR1 SQVTM and CDR2 ANQGSEA. The CDR3 loop reads CSVKDGYTQYF. The CDR3 DNA reads as TGCAGCGTAAAAGACGGGTATACGCAGTATTTT.

Only a few counts were recorded for this clonotype. The CDR3 loop is CAQQGGLVDEQFF. DNA for the CDR3: TGTGCCCAGCAAGGGGGATTGGTCGATGAGCAGTTCTTC. The chain recombines TRBV2 with TRBJ2-1; TRBD1 might be the D (6 bases). Trimming cost V 11 bases and J 8 bases, with 19 bases left between them. The CDR3 contains 13 residues. Per the germline V gene, CDR1 is SNHLY and CDR2 is FYNNEI.

The DNA for the CDR3 is TGTGCCAGCAGTCGGCTCAATCAGCCCCAGCATTTT. Its translation is CASSRLNQPQHF. The chain has TRBV28 and TRBJ1-5; the D is unclear. Deletions cut 5 bases from V and 3 bases from J, with 5 bases between. The CDR3 covers 12 residues. Germline-derived CDR1 and CDR2 are MDHEN and SYDVKM.

The sample holds a few counts of this clonotype. DNA of the CDR3: TGTGCCAGCAGCCAAGATCCAGCGGGGGCCCCGCGGTACTTC. Translation: CASSQDPAGAPRYF. The rearrangement uses TRBV3-1 and TRBJ2-7; TRBD2 matches 8 bases. CDR3 length: 14 amino acids. Losses at the gene ends were 0 bases for V and 12 bases for J; bases not matched to a gene: 10. Per the germline V gene, CDR1 is LGHDT and CDR2 is YNNKEL (reference sequence).

This clonotype was seen a few times. This chain links TRBV25-1 with TRBJ2-6; D might be TRBD2 (6 bases). The CDR3 is 13 amino acids. Per germline, CDR1 MGHDK and CDR2 SYGVNS. Trimming pared 6 bases from V and 3 bases from J, leaving 6 bases between. As DNA, the CDR3 is TGTGCCAGCAGGGAGGGTGGGGCCAACGTCCTGACTTTC. The encoded protein is CASREGGANVLTF.

The gene calls are TRBV20-1 and TRBJ2-5, with D possibly being TRBD1 (6 bases). V lost 3 bases and J 7 bases, leaving 18 bases between the germline ends. The germline V gene encodes CDR1 DFQATT and CDR2 SNEGSKA (reference sequence). The CDR3 has 14 residues. The CDR3 loop reads CSARASTGAGTQYF. CDR3 DNA: TGCAGTGCTAGGGCCTCGACAGGCGCTGGGACCCAGTACTTC.

A few counts support this clonotype. The V and J genes are TRBV10-3 and TRBJ1-2, with a weak D call TRBD1 (5 bases). This CDR3 is built from 13 residues. V lost 4 bases, J lost 7 bases, and 13 bases lay in between. Germline-derived CDR1 and CDR2 are ENHRY and SYGVKD. The CDR3 DNA reads TGTGCCATCAGTGTACCGGGGGGGGTTGGCTACACCTTC. It translates to CAISVPGGVGYTF.

This chain connects TRBV12-3 or TRBV12-4 to TRBJ1-1; D gene unclear. Trimming removed 1 base from V and 0 bases from J, with 9 bases in between. The CDR3 spans 15 residues. The CDR3 sequence is CASSLVGNMNTEAFF. DNA for the CDR3: TGTGCCAGCAGTTTAGTCGGAAACATGAACACTGAAGCTTTCTTT.

This chain joins TRBV3-1 and TRBJ2-4; perhaps D is TRBD1 or TRBD2 (7 bases each). Trimming stripped 4 bases from V and 2 bases from J, with 27 bases between. Germline values: CDR1 LGHDT, CDR2 YNNKEL (reference sequence). The CDR3 spans 20 residues. The CDR3 DNA reads as TGTGCCAGCAGCCTACTTTTCGTCTGGGGAGGGGGCATGTCCAAAAACATTCAGTACTTC. Its translation is CASSLLFVWGGGMSKNIQYF.

This clonotype was seen more than once but under ten times. This rearrangement joins TRBV6-2 or TRBV6-3 to TRBJ1-4; no clear D gene. CDR3 size: 13 residues. Trimming shortened V by 7 bases and J by 4 bases, and 10 bases separated the two germline ends. Per the germline V gene, CDR1 is MNHEY and CDR2 is SVGEGT. Here the CDR3 reads CASNQGYNEKLFF. The CDR3 nucleotides are TGTGCCAGCAATCAAGGATATAATGAAAAACTGTTTTTT.

This rearrangement joins TRBV6-1 to TRBJ2-3; a possible D gene is TRBD2 (6 bases). Germline values: CDR1 MNHNS, CDR2 SASEGT. The CDR3 is 13 amino acids. V was cut by 6 bases and J by 5 bases, with 12 bases left in between. The CDR3 nucleotides read TGTGCCAGCAGGAAATCGGGAGAAGATACGCAGTATTTT. It specifies CASRKSGEDTQYF.

The table lists this clonotype with a few counts. V is TRBV7-2 and J is TRBJ1-2, with D uncertain. Germline CDR1 SGHTA, CDR2 FQGNSA. The CDR3 spans 13 residues. Trimming took 5 bases from V and 2 from J, leaving 9 bases between them. In DNA form, the CDR3 reads TGTGCCAGCAGCATCCAACCGAACTATGGCTACACCTTC. This codes for CASSIQPNYGYTF.

The J gene is TRBJ2-6, the V gene TRBV4-3, with D tentatively TRBD1 (5 bases). Trimming took off 0 bases at V and 0 bases at J, with 12 bases between the two ends. CDR1 LGHNA and CDR2 YSLEER come from the germline V gene. The CDR3 totals 18 residues. CDR3 sequence reads: CASSQDKGPLSGANVLTF. Here the CDR3 DNA reads TGCGCCAGCAGCCAAGATAAGGGGCCCCTCTCTGGGGCCAACGTCCTGACTTTC.

The rearrangement uses TRBV30 and TRBJ1-1; 7 bases map to TRBD1. V lost 2 bases to trimming and J lost 5 bases; unmatched junction nucleotides: 8. Germline V gene sequence: CDR1 GTSNPN, CDR2 SVGIG (reference sequence). CDR3 length: 14 residues. The CDR3 here is CAWSYHRGATEAFF. CDR3 coding DNA: TGTGCCTGGAGTTATCACAGGGGTGCGACTGAAGCTTTCTTT.

This clonotype was seen only a few times. The J gene is TRBJ1-1, the V gene TRBV5-1; D gene ambiguous. The germline V gene has CDR1 SGHRS and CDR2 YFSETQ. Between the trimmed V and J ends, which lost 1 base and 0 bases, there was a span of 10 bases. The CDR3 loop spans 15 amino acids. CDR3 bases: TGCGCCAGCAGCTTGTACGGCGGAATGAACACTGAAGCTTTCTTT. Its translation: CASSLYGGMNTEAFF.

This clonotype showed up just a few times. The genes are TRBV4-1 and TRBJ2-2; D may be TRBD2 (5 bases). Germline-derived CDR1 and CDR2 are MGHRA and YSYEKL. CDR3 length equals 17 residues. Trimming removed 1 base at V and 6 bases at J, with 18 bases between. The CDR3 DNA sequence: TGCGCCAGCAGCCAAGGAGTGGAGGATCTCTTCGCCGGGGAGCTGTTTTTT. It codes for CASSQGVEDLFAGELFF.

The V and J genes are TRBV4-1 and TRBJ2-7; 11 bases agree with TRBD2. CDR1 and CDR2 (germline): MGHRA, YSYEKL. The trim removed 0 bases at V and 3 bases at J, leaving 10 bases unmatched. This CDR3 comprises 18 residues. The chain's CDR3 is CASSQDPSTSGKFYEQYF. CDR3 coding DNA: TGCGCCAGCAGCCAAGATCCCTCGACTAGCGGGAAATTCTACGAGCAGTACTTC.

This chain links TRBV4-3 with TRBJ2-3, with TRBD1 identical over 7 bases. The CDR3 spans 17 residues. The ends lost 0 bases at V and 3 bases at J; junction bases unmatched: 9. Germline V gene sequence: CDR1 LGHNA, CDR2 YSLEER. CDR3 residues: CASSQDGTGVATDTQYF. Written as DNA, the CDR3 is TGCGCCAGCAGCCAAGATGGAACAGGGGTTGCAACAGATACGCAGTATTTT.

Only a few counts were recorded for this clonotype. The chain couples TRBV28 to TRBJ2-5; D is possibly TRBD1 or TRBD2 (6 bases each). This CDR3 has 15 amino acids. Trimming pared 2 bases from V and 4 bases from J, leaving 14 bases between. CDR1 and CDR2 from the germline V gene are MDHEN and SYDVKM. The CDR3 reads CASSLGFGGGETQYF. CDR3 nucleotides: TGTGCCAGCAGTTTAGGTTTTGGAGGGGGAGAGACCCAGTACTTC.

The V gene is TRBV5-6, the J gene TRBJ2-4, with D possibly matching TRBD2 (7 bases). The CDR3 is made up of 14 amino acids. CDR1 is SGHDT, CDR2 YYEEEE, per germline. V dropped 2 bases and J dropped 5 bases, with 11 bases sitting between them. CDR3 nucleotide sequence: TGTGCCAGCAGCTTCGCGGGGGCGGAAAACATTCAGTACTTC. Translated: CASSFAGAENIQYF.

The chain uses TRBV20-1 and TRBJ1-4, with 8 bases matching TRBD1. Germline trimming cut 1 base from V and 5 bases from J; bases unmatched to any gene: 6. Germline V CDR1 and CDR2: DFQATT, SNEGSKA (reference sequence). The CDR3 totals 15 residues. The CDR3 DNA reads as TGCAGTGCTAGAGGACGACAGGGGCGAAATGAAAAACTGTTTTTT. Protein: CSARGRQGRNEKLFF.

The V call is TRBV5-1, the J call TRBJ2-5; D gene unclear. Judging by the DNA end, TRBJ2-7 fits better; the J call may be wrong. This CDR3 region has 13 residues. Germline CDR1 reads SGHRS; CDR2 reads YFSETQ. The CDR3 nucleotides are TGCGCCAGCAGCTTGGCCCAGGCCTACGAGCAGTACTTC. It yields the protein CASSLAQAYEQYF.

The chain is built from TRBV27 and TRBJ2-7, with D unclear. The CDR3 length is 14 residues. Germline V gives CDR1 MNHEY, CDR2 SMNVEV (reference sequence). Trimming took off 3 bases at V and 3 bases at J, with 12 bases between the two ends. DNA for the CDR3: TGTGCCAGCAGTTTGACACCTTACTACTACGAGCAGTACTTC. The encoded protein is CASSLTPYYYEQYF.

The chain couples TRBV2 to TRBJ2-7, with D possibly TRBD2 on 5 matching bases. Between the trimmed V and J ends, which lost 3 bases and 7 bases, there was a span of 16 bases. Per germline, CDR1 SNHLY and CDR2 FYNNEI. This CDR3 comprises 14 residues. The CDR3 here is CASSDRRASGEQYF. The CDR3 coding sequence is TGTGCCAGCAGTGACCGGCGGGCATCGGGTGAGCAGTACTTC.

This clonotype was seen only a few times. The chain recombines TRBV7-2 with TRBJ2-7, with D perhaps TRBD2 (6 bases). The CDR3 is 15 residues long. Looked up from germline, CDR1 is SGHTA and CDR2 is FQGNSA. V dropped 7 bases and J dropped 4 bases, with 20 bases sitting between them. This chain's CDR3 is CASTMTPGTSYEQYF. Here the CDR3 DNA reads TGTGCCAGCACGATGACCCCGGGGACTTCTTACGAGCAGTACTTC.

There are a few counts of this clonotype. This sequence joins TRBV27 and TRBJ2-1, with no clear D. Trimming stripped 5 bases from V and 5 bases from J, with 10 bases between. The CDR3 runs 13 residues. Germline CDR1 and CDR2: MNHEY and SMNVEV (reference sequence). CDR3 DNA: TGTGCCAGCAGTCCCCGGAGAGACAATGAGCAGTTCTTC. Protein product: CASSPRRDNEQFF.

The chain joins TRBV19 to TRBJ2-1; TRBD2 agrees at 11 bases. This CDR3 comprises 17 residues. V was pared by 4 bases and J by 6 bases, with 11 bases of the junction left unmatched. Per the germline V gene, CDR1 is LNHDA and CDR2 is SQIVND (reference sequence). CDR3 sequence: CASSTQTGTSGINEQFF. CDR3 in DNA: TGTGCCAGTAGTACACAAACCGGGACTAGCGGAATCAATGAGCAGTTCTTC. Based on the CDR3 plus reference TRBV19 and TRBJ2-1, the full variable domain is DGGITQSPKYLFRKEGQNVTLSCEQNLNHDAMYWYRQDPGQGLRLIYYSQIVNDFQKGDIAEGYSVSREKKESFPLTVTSAQKNPTAFYLCASSTQTGTSGINEQFFGPGTRLTVL.